This T cell receptor (beta chain) was profiled in a study of OX40 agonist ivuxolimab in advanced cancers. In germline, CDR1 is SGHTA, CDR2 FQGNSA. V shed 1 base and J shed 8 bases, with 8 bases lying between them. CDR3 size: 13 residues. Generated by immunoSEQ multiplex PCR, the TCRdb table keeps only in-frame clones and is missing some. Of roughly 100,000 clones in the sample, about nine tenths are singletons; the top ten hold 1.5% to 2%. This sequence joins TRBV7-2 and TRBJ1-4; D unresolved. This TCR was recovered from an adult with an advanced solid tumor such as melanoma, head and neck, liver or kidney cancer. Here the sequenced sample was CD4+ or CD8+ T cells sorted from blood, taken in a trial of the OX40 agonist ivuxolimab. CDR3 coding DNA: TGTGCCAGCAGCTTAGTCCGGGCCGAAAAACTGTTTTTT. It codes for CASSLVRAEKLFF.